This paragraph covers one T cell receptor (beta chain) sequence. Other DNA sequences in the same sample also yield this CDR3. The data are from a study of control samples from healthy donors and cancer patients. Per the germline V gene, CDR1 is MNHNS and CDR2 is SASEGT. V lost 2 bases to trimming and J lost 7 bases, with 12 bases between them. The CDR3 totals 14 residues. Here immunoSEQ multiplex PCR was the method, and the copy in TCRdb shows in-frame clones only, minus some. Of over 110,000 clones listed, approximately 91% were seen once; the top ten hold 8.7%. Sequenced material: blood. The sequence was obtained from a woman in her 30s in good health. The chain recombines TRBV6-1 with TRBJ1-3, with D possibly matching TRBD1 (6 bases). The CDR3 DNA reads as TGTGCCAGCAGTGAAAGTAAAAGGGGGAACACCATATATTTT. It yields the protein CASSESKRGNTIYF.